This paragraph covers one T cell receptor beta chain sequence. This record comes from a study of T cell changes during pregnancy in multiple sclerosis. V was trimmed by 3 bases and J by 2 bases, leaving 11 bases between them. The CDR3 runs to 14 residues. In germline, CDR1 is SGDLS, CDR2 YYNGEE. Repertoires were generated with immunoSEQ multiplex PCR, while TCRdb's copy carries only in-frame clones and drops some. The sample yields fewer than 95,000 clones, roughly 93% seen once. The specimen comprised peripheral blood, sampled in the third trimester of pregnancy. The V and J genes are TRBV9 and TRBJ1-2; D is possibly TRBD1 (5 bases). The TCR originated in a female donor with multiple sclerosis, enrolled in a pregnancy study. The chain's CDR3 is CASSADSRNYGYTF. CDR3 bases: TGTGCCAGCAGCGCCGACAGCCGAAACTATGGCTACACCTTC.